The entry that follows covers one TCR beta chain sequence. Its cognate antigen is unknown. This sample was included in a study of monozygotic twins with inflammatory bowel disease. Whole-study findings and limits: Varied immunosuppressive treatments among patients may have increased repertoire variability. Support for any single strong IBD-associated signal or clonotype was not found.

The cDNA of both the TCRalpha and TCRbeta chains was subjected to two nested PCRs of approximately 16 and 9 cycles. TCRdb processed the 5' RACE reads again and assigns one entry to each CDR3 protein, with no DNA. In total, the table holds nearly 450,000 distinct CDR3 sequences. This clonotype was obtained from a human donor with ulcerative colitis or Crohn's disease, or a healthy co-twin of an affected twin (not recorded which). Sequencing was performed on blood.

CDR3 amino acids: CASTNPGGYIQYF. V gene TRBV6-6 combines with J gene TRBJ2-4; without DNA, the TCRdb call of TRBD1 cannot be checked. Germline loops: CDR1 MNHNY, CDR2 SVGAGI (reference sequence). CDR3 length: 13 residues.